The 16 T cell receptor beta chains in this list originate from one sample, sequenced in a study of T cells after yellow fever vaccination. TCRdb called the 5' RACE reads again in MiXCR, with one record for every CDR3 protein. Of a few hundred thousand distinct CDR3 sequences listed, under 9% are singletons. The sequenced sample was CD4+ T cells sorted from PBMCs, obtained 5 days after the yellow fever booster vaccination. The receptors were gathered from a man younger than 35 who received the YFV17D yellow fever vaccine.

This clonotype has at least ten counts. The CDR3 region has the DNA TGTGCCAGCAGCTCGACAGGGGGTTGGGTACGCAATGAGCAGTTCTTC. Amino acid sequence: CASSSTGGWVRNEQFF. V gene TRBV12-3 or TRBV12-4 combines with J gene TRBJ2-1; 9 bases are a match to TRBD1. V was pared by 6 bases and J by 6 bases, with 12 bases of the junction left unmatched. The CDR3 loop spans 16 amino acids.

This clonotype was seen repeatedly, ten times or more. The chain recombines TRBV6-5 with TRBJ1-1; D unclear. Trimming shortened V by 7 bases and J by 3 bases, and 18 bases separated the two germline ends. CDR1 and CDR2 (germline): MNHEY, SVGAGI. This CDR3 is 15 amino acids long. The CDR3 loop reads CASTPLVWRDTEAFF. Written as DNA, the CDR3 is TGTGCCAGCACTCCGTTGGTCTGGAGGGACACTGAAGCTTTCTTT.

The genes are TRBV20-1 and TRBJ1-4, with TRBD1 identical over 8 bases. Losses at the gene ends were 6 bases for V and 5 bases for J; bases not matched to a gene: 2. This CDR3 comprises 12 residues. Germline-derived CDR1 and CDR2 are DFQATT and SNEGSKA (reference sequence). The CDR3 DNA reads as TGCAGTGCGCGGACAGGGAATGAAAAACTGTTTTTT. It translates to CSARTGNEKLFF.

The J gene is TRBJ2-1, the V gene TRBV7-2; D call uncertain. Trimming removed 3 bases at V and 3 bases at J, with 12 bases between. This CDR3 is 15 amino acids long. Germline V gene sequence: CDR1 SGHTA, CDR2 FQGNSA. For the CDR3, the DNA is TGTGCCAGCAGCTTTGGGGATGCCCGCTACAATGAGCAGTTCTTC. This codes for CASSFGDARYNEQFF.

This clonotype turned up a few times. V and J are TRBV7-3 and TRBJ2-5, with TRBD1 matching 8 bases. The germline V gene encodes CDR1 SGHTA and CDR2 FQGTGA. This CDR3 is 14 amino acids long. Trimming took 5 bases from V and 0 from J; bases not matched to a gene: 2. CDR3 DNA: TGTGCCAGCAGCCTGGACAGGGACCAAGAGACCCAGTACTTC. It translates to CASSLDRDQETQYF.

The chain joins TRBV4-1 to TRBJ1-2; D perhaps matches TRBD1 (6 bases). The CDR3 sequence is 19 residues long. With 2 bases removed from V and 3 bases from J, the gap between germline ends came to 25 bases. The germline CDR1 and CDR2 sequences are MGHRA and YSYEKL. Here the CDR3 reads CASSQMLHQPRQAYYGYTF. The DNA of the CDR3 is TGCGCCAGCAGCCAAATGCTCCATCAGCCGAGACAGGCCTACTATGGCTACACCTTC.

This clonotype was counted many times. The chain is built from TRBV5-1 and TRBJ2-4, with a possible D match to TRBD1 (6 bases). The germline gives CDR1 SGHRS, CDR2 YFSETQ. The V end lost 4 bases, the J end lost 1 base, and 21 bases lay between the germline ends. The CDR3 has 18 amino acids. This chain's CDR3 is CASSPEARPQGAKNIQYF. For the CDR3, the DNA is TGCGCCAGCAGCCCTGAAGCCCGTCCCCAGGGGGCCAAAAACATTCAGTACTTC.

This sequence joins TRBV5-4 and TRBJ1-6; 9 bases map to TRBD1. CDR1 and CDR2 from the germline V gene are SGHNT and YYREEE (reference sequence). The CDR3 covers 14 residues. Trimming took 3 bases from V and 10 from J; bases not matched to a gene: 5. CDR3 protein: CASSWTGVGSPLHF. Here the CDR3 DNA reads TGTGCCAGCAGCTGGACAGGGGTTGGCTCACCCCTCCACTTT.

This clonotype came up many times. The chain couples TRBV4-1 to TRBJ1-1; D is possibly TRBD1 (6 bases). Germline V CDR1 and CDR2: MGHRA, YSYEKL. The CDR3 extends over 17 amino acids. Trimming stripped 1 base from V and 1 base from J, with 16 bases between. The CDR3 DNA follows: TGCGCCAGCAGCCAAGCGGGTATTAGGACAGAGAACACTGAAGCTTTCTTT. It codes for CASSQAGIRTENTEAFF.

This clonotype was found many times. CDR3 in amino acids: CASSSRLVGVREQYV. The CDR3 DNA reads as TGTGCCAGCAGTTCGAGACTAGTAGGAGTCCGGGAGCAGTACGTC. This chain joins TRBV6-5 and TRBJ2-7; D possibly corresponds to TRBD2 (6 bases). V was trimmed by 4 bases and J by 7 bases, leaving 20 bases between them. The length of the CDR3 is 15 residues. Per germline, CDR1 MNHEY and CDR2 SVGAGI.

The chain employs TRBV20-1 and TRBJ2-5, with 10 bases lining up with TRBD1. The CDR3 sequence is 17 residues long. V shed 2 bases and J 5 bases; nucleotides not matched to a gene: 14. Germline CDR1 is DFQATT and CDR2 is SNEGSKA (reference sequence). The CDR3 loop reads CSARQALPTGGFETQYF. CDR3 DNA sequence: TGCAGTGCTAGACAGGCCCTTCCGACAGGGGGCTTCGAGACCCAGTACTTC.

This clonotype was recorded many times. V usage is TRBV7-3 and J usage is TRBJ1-6; D remains ambiguous. Trimming shortened V by 2 bases and J by 5 bases, and 4 bases separated the two germline ends. Germline V lookup: CDR1 SGHTA, CDR2 FQGTGA. This CDR3 spans 13 amino acids. Here the CDR3 reads CASSLDHNSPLHF. The CDR3 DNA reads as TGTGCCAGCAGCTTAGACCATAATTCACCCCTCCACTTT.

The chain employs TRBV5-1 and TRBJ2-5; D remains ambiguous. V was shortened by 3 bases and J by 1 base, with 13 bases between the two germline ends. This CDR3 has 15 amino acids. Looked up from germline, CDR1 is SGHRS and CDR2 is YFSETQ. CDR3 loop: CASSSGPPGQETQYF. The CDR3 bases are TGCGCCAGCAGCTCAGGCCCCCCGGGCCAAGAGACCCAGTACTTC.

The rearrangement joins TRBV4-1 to TRBJ1-1; perhaps TRBD1 as D (5 bases). This CDR3 has 14 residues. The germline V and J ends were trimmed by 1 base and 8 bases, with 14 bases remaining between them. Looked up from germline, CDR1 is MGHRA and CDR2 is YSYEKL. CDR3 in amino acids: CASSQGLRGAEAFF. DNA of the CDR3: TGCGCCAGCAGCCAAGGGCTAAGGGGAGCCGAAGCTTTCTTT.

This clonotype was seen a few times. The V and J genes are TRBV29-1 and TRBJ1-1; possible D gene TRBD1, 5 bases. V shed 3 bases and J shed 10 bases, with 9 bases lying between them. Germline V lookup: CDR1 SQVTM, CDR2 ANQGSEA. The CDR3 totals 10 residues. CDR3 sequence (DNA): TGCAGCGTTGAGGAGGGACGAGCTTTCTTT. Translating gives CSVEEGRAFF.

This clonotype was seen only a few times. This chain connects TRBV15 to TRBJ2-7, with D maybe TRBD2 (5 bases). CDR3 length equals 14 residues. V was shortened by 3 bases and J by 3 bases, with 12 bases between the two germline ends. Germline V gives CDR1 LNHNV, CDR2 YYDKDF (reference sequence). The CDR3: CATSRAGSSYEQYF. CDR3 coding DNA: TGTGCCACCAGCAGGGCTGGGAGTAGCTACGAGCAGTACTTC.